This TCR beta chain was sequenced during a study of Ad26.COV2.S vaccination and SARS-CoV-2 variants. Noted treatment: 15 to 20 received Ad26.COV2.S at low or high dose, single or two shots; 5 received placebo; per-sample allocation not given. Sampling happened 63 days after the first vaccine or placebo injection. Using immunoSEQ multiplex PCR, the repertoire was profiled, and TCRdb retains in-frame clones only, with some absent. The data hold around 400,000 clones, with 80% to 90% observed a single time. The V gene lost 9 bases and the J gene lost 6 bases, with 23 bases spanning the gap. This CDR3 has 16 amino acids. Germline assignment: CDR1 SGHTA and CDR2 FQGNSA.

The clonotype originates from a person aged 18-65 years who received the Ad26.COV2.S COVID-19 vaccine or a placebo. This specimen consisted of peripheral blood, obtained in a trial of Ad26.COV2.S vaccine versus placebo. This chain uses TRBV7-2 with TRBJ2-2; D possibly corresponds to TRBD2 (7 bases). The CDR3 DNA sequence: TGTGCCAGTCAGCTTATAAGTCCGGGGGGCGCCGGGGAGCTGTTTTTT. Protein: CASQLISPGGAGELFF.